Following are 28 T cell receptor beta chains from one sample sequenced in a study of cytomegalovirus exposure and HLA in healthy donors. The study ran its PCR with 60 Vbeta and 13 Jbeta primers. Only in-frame clones appear in the TCRdb table, and some are missing; sequencing was by immunoSEQ multiplex PCR. The table records around 150,000 clones, 84% of them present only once. What was sequenced was PBMCs. All receptors derive from a man between 18 and 29 years old in good health and CMV-seronegative.

This sequence joins TRBV19 and TRBJ1-2; D is perhaps TRBD1 (5 bases). V lost 6 bases and J lost 8, with 16 bases in between. Per the germline V gene, CDR1 is LNHDA and CDR2 is SQIVND (reference sequence). The CDR3 loop spans 13 amino acids. CDR3 DNA sequence: TGTGCCAGTAGACTAGCAGGGTCGGAAGGCTACACCTTC. Protein: CASRLAGSEGYTF.

This chain links TRBV2 with TRBJ2-3, with TRBD2 matching 13 bases. The trim removed 8 bases at V and 13 bases at J, leaving 12 bases unmatched. In germline, CDR1 is SNHLY, CDR2 FYNNEI. This CDR3 is built from 14 residues. CDR3 loop: CASGPRTSGGHEYF. The CDR3 DNA follows: TGTGCCAGCGGCCCCCGGACTAGCGGGGGTCATGAGTATTTT.

V gene TRBV5-6 combines with J gene TRBJ2-3; D is unclear. Germline CDR1 SGHDT, CDR2 YYEEEE. This CDR3 contains 13 residues. The germline V and J ends were trimmed by 1 base and 0 bases, with 3 bases remaining between them. The DNA of the CDR3 is TGTGCCAGCAGCTTGCTGAGCACAGATACGCAGTATTTT. Translated: CASSLLSTDTQYF.

The J gene is TRBJ2-2, the V gene TRBV5-1, with unresolved D. V was shortened by 4 bases and J by 3 bases, with 13 bases between the two germline ends. This CDR3 has 15 amino acids. Germline CDR1 SGHRS, CDR2 YFSETQ. The CDR3 is CASSPLGPDTGELFF. As DNA, the CDR3 is TGCGCCAGCAGCCCCTTGGGCCCGGACACCGGGGAGCTGTTTTTT.

The chain has TRBV28 and TRBJ2-7; 9 nucleotides match TRBD1. Germline V lookup: CDR1 MDHEN, CDR2 SYDVKM. V lost 2 bases and J lost 0; bases outside the gene matches: 5. This CDR3 is built from 16 residues. The chain's CDR3 is CASSLPTGGTSYEQYF. The CDR3 nucleotides are TGTGCCAGCAGTTTACCGACAGGGGGAACCTCCTACGAGCAGTACTTC. Combining the CDR3 with reference TRBV28 and TRBJ2-7 gives the whole variable domain DVKVTQSSRYLVKRTGEKVFLECVQDMDHENMFWYRQDPGLGLRLIYFSYDVKMKEKGDIPEGYSVSREKKERFSLILESASTNQTSMYLCASSLPTGGTSYEQYFGPGTRLTVT.

V and J are TRBV7-9 and TRBJ2-2; no reliable D call. Germline assignment: CDR1 SEHNR and CDR2 FQNEAQ (reference sequence). V shed 1 base and J shed 6 bases, with 9 bases lying between them. CDR3 length equals 14 residues. The CDR3 here is CASSLGVTSGELFF. Here the CDR3 DNA reads TGTGCCAGCAGCTTAGGGGTGACATCCGGGGAGCTGTTTTTT.

V is TRBV6-5 and J is TRBJ1-1; TRBD1 matches at 10 bases. The CDR3 sequence is 14 residues long. The germline CDR1 and CDR2 sequences are MNHEY and SVGAGI. With V trimmed by 6 bases and J by 5 bases, 6 bases remained unmatched. Written as DNA, the CDR3 is TGTGCCAGCAGACCGGACAGGGGGTCGACTGAAGCTTTCTTT. Translated: CASRPDRGSTEAFF.

This chain uses TRBV10-3 with TRBJ1-1; 10 nucleotides line up with TRBD1. The length of the CDR3 is 15 residues. With 3 bases clipped from V and 2 bases from J, the junction kept 3 bases outside the gene matches. Germline V gene sequence: CDR1 ENHRY, CDR2 SYGVKD. CDR3 bases: TGTGCCATCAGTGAAGGGACAGGGGTAAACACTGAAGCTTTCTTT. Its protein is CAISEGTGVNTEAFF.

The chain combines TRBV7-9 with TRBJ1-1; D uncertain. CDR3 length equals 14 residues. Germline values: CDR1 SEHNR, CDR2 FQNEAQ (reference sequence). V shed 4 bases and J shed 1 base, with 10 bases lying between them. The CDR3 loop reads CASSSPTSNTEAFF. The DNA of the CDR3 is TGTGCCAGCAGCTCACCTACCTCGAACACTGAAGCTTTCTTT.

This clone occurred a few times. V gene TRBV2 combines with J gene TRBJ1-1; 8 bases fit TRBD1. V lost 7 bases, J lost 1 base, and 2 bases stayed unmatched. CDR3 length: 13 amino acids. The germline CDR1 and CDR2 sequences are SNHLY and FYNNEI. CDR3 in DNA: TGTGCCAGCATTGACAGGGGGAACACTGAAGCTTTCTTT. This codes for CASIDRGNTEAFF.

The chain carries TRBV7-9 and TRBJ1-5, with unresolved D. Deletions cut 5 bases from V and 3 bases from J, with 14 bases between. The CDR3 extends over 15 amino acids. The germline CDR1 and CDR2 sequences are SEHNR and FQNEAQ (reference sequence). In DNA form, the CDR3 reads TGTGCCAGCAGCCTGGGAGGAGTGATCAATCAGCCCCAGCATTTT. Protein product: CASSLGGVINQPQHF.

This chain joins TRBV27 and TRBJ1-5; D perhaps matches TRBD1 (6 bases). V was cut by 3 bases and J by 1 base, with 7 bases left in between. The CDR3 has 14 residues. Germline-derived CDR1 and CDR2 are MNHEY and SMNVEV (reference sequence). The CDR3 DNA is TGTGCCAGCAGTTTCAGGGGAAGCAATCAGCCCCAGCATTTT. Translated: CASSFRGSNQPQHF.

The chain carries TRBV2 and TRBJ2-5; the match to TRBD2 covers 11 bases. Germline CDR1 reads SNHLY; CDR2 reads FYNNEI. Trimming removed 6 bases from V and 11 bases from J; junction bases left unmatched: 8. CDR3 length: 13 amino acids. The CDR3 nucleotides are TGTGCCAGCAGGAAAGGCCCTAGCGGGGGGCAGTACTTC. This translates into CASRKGPSGGQYF.

The gene calls are TRBV15 and TRBJ2-1, with 7 bases lining up with TRBD1. The ends lost 0 bases at V and 3 bases at J; junction bases unmatched: 2. Germline CDR1 reads LNHNV; CDR2 reads YYDKDF (reference sequence). The CDR3 contains 15 residues. This CDR3 reads CATSRDRDSYNEQFF. CDR3 sequence (DNA): TGTGCCACCAGCAGAGATCGGGACAGCTACAATGAGCAGTTCTTC. Full variable domain (missing parts from reference TRBV15 and TRBJ2-1): DAMVIQNPRYQVTQFGKPVTLSCSQTLNHNVMYWYQQKSSQAPKLLFHYYDKDFNNEADTPDNFQSRRPNTSFCFLDIRSPGLGDTAMYLCATSRDRDSYNEQFFGPGTRLTVL.

This clone was observed a handful of times. The chain recombines TRBV29-1 with TRBJ2-2, with D uncertain. Germline loops: CDR1 SQVTM, CDR2 ANQGSEA. Trimming left V 3 bases short and J 2 bases short, with 7 bases between. The CDR3 is 13 residues long. As DNA, the CDR3 is TGCAGCGTTGACTACAGTAACACCGGGGAGCTGTTTTTT. This encodes CSVDYSNTGELFF.

This chain joins TRBV2 and TRBJ2-7; tentatively, D is TRBD1 (5 bases). Germline V gene lookup returns CDR1 SNHLY and CDR2 FYNNEI. The germline V and J ends were trimmed by 9 bases and 9 bases, with 15 bases remaining between them. This CDR3 has 11 amino acids. CDR3 in DNA: TGTGCCAGTGGAAGGGGATTTGGGCAGTACTTC. Its protein product is CASGRGFGQYF.

The rearrangement uses TRBV7-3 and TRBJ2-3; 10 nucleotides agree with TRBD1. J was trimmed by 4 bases and V by 3 bases; bases with no gene match: 10. This CDR3 has 17 amino acids. The germline CDR1 and CDR2 sequences are SGHTA and FQGTGA. The CDR3 nucleotides read TGTGCCAGCAGCTTTTTCGGCGGACAGGGGGAGGCAGATACGCAGTATTTT. Amino acid sequence: CASSFFGGQGEADTQYF.

The chain combines TRBV7-6 with TRBJ2-7, with D unclear. V dropped 0 bases and J dropped 4 bases, with 10 bases sitting between them. Germline V CDR1 and CDR2: SGHVS, FNYEAQ. This CDR3 region has 14 residues. The CDR3 is CASSLAGDLYEQYF. Written as DNA, the CDR3 is TGTGCCAGCAGCTTAGCCGGAGACCTATACGAGCAGTACTTC.

The gene calls are TRBV7-2 and TRBJ1-4; a possible D gene is TRBD1 (6 bases). The CDR3 has 15 amino acids. Germline CDR1 and CDR2: SGHTA and FQGNSA. V dropped 4 bases and J dropped 3 bases, with 12 bases sitting between them. This chain's CDR3 is CASSSYGQSNEKLFF. In nucleotides, the CDR3 is TGTGCCAGCAGCTCCTATGGACAGTCTAATGAAAAACTGTTTTTT.

This chain links TRBV6-6 with TRBJ1-2; D is perhaps TRBD1 (6 bases). This CDR3 region has 15 residues. Germline loops: CDR1 MNHNY, CDR2 SVGAGI (reference sequence). Between the trimmed V and J ends, which lost 7 bases and 4 bases, there was a span of 19 bases. The CDR3 DNA reads TGTGCCAGCATTCCGGACAGCCGAGGGTCCTATGGCTACACCTTC. Its protein is CASIPDSRGSYGYTF.

The rearrangement links TRBV7-9 to TRBJ2-1; 7 nucleotides line up with TRBD2. The junction had 5 bases not matched to a gene; V was cut back by 0 bases and J by 0 bases. The CDR3 consists of 17 residues. Germline CDR1 is SEHNR and CDR2 is FQNEAQ (reference sequence). The CDR3 spells CASSLAPSGSSYNEQFF. CDR3 coding DNA: TGTGCCAGCAGCTTAGCCCCTAGCGGAAGCTCCTACAATGAGCAGTTCTTC.

The J gene is TRBJ1-5, the V gene TRBV28; a weak D match, TRBD1 (5 bases). The germline V and J ends were trimmed by 3 bases and 7 bases, with 19 bases remaining between them. CDR3 size: 16 residues. CDR1 is MDHEN and CDR2 is SYDVKM in the germline V gene. The CDR3 DNA reads as TGTGCCAGCAGTTTTAATAGGGGACTAGGGGAGCAGCCCCAGCATTTT. It encodes CASSFNRGLGEQPQHF.

V usage is TRBV19 and J usage is TRBJ2-5; TRBD2 is a possible D gene (6 bases). This CDR3 has 13 amino acids. Trimming removed 6 bases at V and 5 bases at J, with 13 bases between. Germline lookup yields CDR1 LNHDA and CDR2 SQIVND (reference sequence). The CDR3 loop is CASSLSREETQYF. The DNA of the CDR3 is TGTGCCAGTAGCCTAAGCCGGGAGGAGACCCAGTACTTC.

The V call is TRBV28, the J call TRBJ2-7; the match to TRBD1 covers 8 bases. The germline V gene encodes CDR1 MDHEN and CDR2 SYDVKM. V shed 8 bases and J 5 bases; nucleotides not matched to a gene: 14. The length of the CDR3 is 15 residues. Here the CDR3 reads CASPPTGQAPHEQYF. The CDR3 coding sequence is TGTGCCAGCCCTCCCACGGGACAGGCCCCCCACGAGCAGTACTTC.

This clone was seen a few times. J is TRBJ2-7 and V is TRBV7-9; 9 nucleotides agree with TRBD1. Germline V lookup: CDR1 SEHNR, CDR2 FQNEAQ (reference sequence). The CDR3 runs to 16 residues. The junction had 11 bases not matched to a gene; V was cut back by 5 bases and J by 3 bases. CDR3 amino acids: CASSGDTGGLHYEQYF. The CDR3 nucleotides are TGTGCCAGCAGCGGGGATACAGGGGGCCTTCACTACGAGCAGTACTTC.

This clone was seen just once. The genes are TRBV4-3 and TRBJ2-1; 8 positions agree with TRBD2. The CDR3 is made up of 13 amino acids. Trimming took 3 bases from V and 8 from J; bases not matched to a gene: 3. In germline, CDR1 is LGHNA, CDR2 YSLEER. The CDR3 protein is CASSHPGGDEQFF. The CDR3 DNA follows: TGCGCCAGCAGCCACCCCGGGGGGGATGAGCAGTTCTTC.

The chain carries TRBV28 and TRBJ2-7, with D maybe TRBD1 (5 bases). Germline V gives CDR1 MDHEN, CDR2 SYDVKM. This CDR3 comprises 16 residues. V was trimmed by 1 base and J by 2 bases, leaving 15 bases between them. The CDR3 bases are TGTGCCAGCAGTTTATACTCCAGGGCAGGAACCTACGAGCAGTACTTC. Protein product: CASSLYSRAGTYEQYF.

CDR3 nucleotides: TGTGCCAGCAGCTTTACGGGAGGGGACACTGAAGCTTTCTTT. Its protein is CASSFTGGDTEAFF. The V and J genes are TRBV5-5 and TRBJ1-1; tentatively, D is TRBD1 (5 bases). V was trimmed by 2 bases and J by 3 bases, leaving 11 bases between them. This CDR3 is 14 amino acids long. Looked up from germline, CDR1 is SGHKS and CDR2 is YYEKEE (reference sequence).